Presented here are 32 T cell receptor beta chains from one specimen sequenced in a study of shared clonotypes between healthy human individuals. Produced via immunoSEQ multiplex PCR; TCRdb's table is partial and in-frame only. Found here are fewer than 1.6 million clones, approximately 98.5% of them singletons; the top ten hold 0.36%. The sample comprised naive CD4+ T cells sorted from blood. The subset is: CD45RA+ positively selected. The receptors here all came from a man aged 30 to 39 in good health.

V usage is TRBV7-9 and J usage is TRBJ1-3; D is uncertain. The CDR3 covers 12 residues. The ends were cut back, 5 bases at V and 4 bases at J, with 6 bases in the middle. Per the germline V gene, CDR1 is SEHNR and CDR2 is FQNEAQ (reference sequence). The CDR3: CASSPAGNTIYF. In nucleotides, the CDR3 is TGTGCCAGCAGCCCCGCAGGAAACACCATATATTTT.

The J gene is TRBJ2-1, the V gene TRBV2; no reliable D call. The germline V gene has CDR1 SNHLY and CDR2 FYNNEI. The CDR3 loop spans 16 amino acids. Trimming shortened V by 5 bases and J by 0 bases, and 14 bases separated the two germline ends. CDR3 sequence (DNA): TGTGCCAGCAGTCCCCAGGCAGGACGCTCCTACAATGAGCAGTTCTTC. As protein: CASSPQAGRSYNEQFF.

This clone was observed a single time. The chain combines TRBV15 with TRBJ2-5; 7 bases agree with TRBD2. This CDR3 has 15 amino acids. Germline trimming cut 0 bases from V and 2 bases from J; bases unmatched to any gene: 3. Germline lookup yields CDR1 LNHNV and CDR2 YYDKDF (reference sequence). The CDR3 nucleotides are TGTGCCACCAGCAGAGAAAGACTAGCACAAGAGACCCAGTACTTC. Protein product: CATSRERLAQETQYF.

This chain joins TRBV2 and TRBJ1-1, with 10 nucleotides matching TRBD1. The V and J ends lost 4 bases and 5 bases, in that order; junction bases with no gene match: 4. This CDR3 region has 14 residues. Germline V CDR1 and CDR2: SNHLY, FYNNEI. Here the CDR3 reads CASSGWTGGTEAFF. DNA for the CDR3: TGTGCCAGCAGTGGCTGGACAGGGGGGACTGAAGCTTTCTTT.

In this sample, this clone turned up once. CDR3 loop: CASSSAGGPFEQYF. The CDR3, as DNA: TGCGCCAGCAGCTCGGCAGGGGGACCTTTCGAGCAGTACTTC. The rearrangement joins TRBV5-1 to TRBJ2-7, with 7 positions matching TRBD1. Germline V gives CDR1 SGHRS, CDR2 YFSETQ. J gave up 6 bases and V 3 bases, and 9 bases lay outside the gene matches. The CDR3 covers 14 residues.

The V call is TRBV18, the J call TRBJ1-5; the match to TRBD1 covers 8 bases. The germline CDR1 and CDR2 sequences are KGHSH and LQKENI. J was trimmed by 0 bases and V by 2 bases; bases with no gene match: 12. The CDR3 has 19 residues. CDR3 protein: CASSPLPGQGGYSNQPQHF. The DNA for the CDR3 is TGTGCCAGCTCACCATTGCCCGGACAGGGAGGCTATAGCAATCAGCCCCAGCATTTT.

V is TRBV6-1 and J is TRBJ1-2; 8 positions match TRBD1. Germline trimming cut 7 bases from V and 8 bases from J; bases unmatched to any gene: 12. CDR1 is MNHNS, CDR2 SASEGT, per germline. CDR3 length: 14 residues. CDR3 in amino acids: CASILDRAVGGYTF. As DNA, the CDR3 is TGTGCCAGCATCCTGGACAGGGCGGTTGGAGGCTACACCTTC.

The rearrangement uses TRBV9 and TRBJ1-4; D is possibly TRBD1 (5 bases). The CDR3 loop spans 15 amino acids. Looked up from germline, CDR1 is SGDLS and CDR2 is YYNGEE. V was clipped by 0 bases and J by 3 bases, with 9 bases between them. The CDR3: CASSVEGRANEKLFF. CDR3 nucleotide sequence: TGTGCCAGCAGCGTAGAGGGCAGGGCTAATGAAAAACTGTTTTTT.

This chain connects TRBV6-5 to TRBJ1-5; 9 bases map to TRBD1. CDR1 is MNHEY, CDR2 SVGAGI, per germline. This CDR3 contains 15 residues. The V segment lost 6 bases and the J segment 3 bases; nucleotides outside the gene matches: 6. In DNA form, the CDR3 reads TGTGCCAGCAGAAATGGACAGGGGAACAATCAGCCCCAGCATTTT. It specifies CASRNGQGNNQPQHF.

V gene TRBV10-3 combines with J gene TRBJ2-7; D might be TRBD2 (5 bases). V lost 10 bases and J lost 4, with 17 bases in between. This CDR3 region has 13 residues. Germline CDR1 reads ENHRY; CDR2 reads SYGVKD. This CDR3 is CATQDAVAYEQYF. The CDR3 DNA is TGTGCCACCCAGGACGCCGTAGCGTACGAGCAGTACTTC.

This chain uses TRBV6-6 with TRBJ1-1; tentatively, D is TRBD1 (6 bases). This CDR3 region has 13 residues. Germline values: CDR1 MNHNY, CDR2 SVGAGI (reference sequence). V lost 2 bases and J 5 bases, leaving 9 bases between the germline ends. The DNA for the CDR3 is TGTGCCAGCAGTTACCCTAGGGGGACTGAAGCTTTCTTT. This sequence encodes CASSYPRGTEAFF.

CDR3 in amino acids: CASSHGTGNEKLFF. Written as DNA, the CDR3 is TGTGCCAGCAGCCACGGGACAGGGAATGAAAAACTGTTTTTT. The V gene is TRBV6-6, the J gene TRBJ1-4; 9 bases agree with TRBD1. Unmatched junction bases numbered 4, after V lost 6 bases and J lost 5 bases. The CDR3 is 14 residues long. The germline CDR1 and CDR2 sequences are MNHNY and SVGAGI (reference sequence).

The chain couples TRBV7-2 to TRBJ1-1, with a possible D match to TRBD1 (6 bases). CDR1 and CDR2 from the germline V gene are SGHTA and FQGNSA. V lost 5 bases and J lost 5, with 15 bases in between. This CDR3 contains 14 residues. The CDR3 DNA is TGTGCCAGCAGCCAAACCGGGACACCAACTGAAGCTTTCTTT. Its protein is CASSQTGTPTEAFF. Combining the CDR3 with reference TRBV7-2 and TRBJ1-1 gives the whole variable domain GAGVSQSPSNKVTEKGKDVELRCDPISGHTALYWYRQSLGQGLEFLIYFQGNSAPDKSGLPSDRFSAERTGGSVSTLTIQRTQQEDSAVYLCASSQTGTPTEAFFGQGTRLTVV.

The rearrangement links TRBV7-2 to TRBJ1-5, with D unclear. Between the trimmed V and J ends, which lost 5 bases and 2 bases, there was a span of 16 bases. The CDR3 is 16 amino acids. The germline V gene has CDR1 SGHTA and CDR2 FQGNSA. For the CDR3, the DNA is TGTGCCAGCAGCCCTCGACCTTCTACGGGCAATCAGCCCCAGCATTTT. Translation gives CASSPRPSTGNQPQHF.

This clone has a single count. V gene TRBV4-2 combines with J gene TRBJ2-3, with TRBD2 identical over 14 bases. Germline V gene lookup returns CDR1 LGHNA and CDR2 YNFKEQ. Losses at the gene ends were 0 bases for V and 4 bases for J; bases not matched to a gene: 6. The CDR3 is made up of 18 amino acids. CDR3 sequence reads: CASSQEGTSGRGADTQYF. DNA for the CDR3: TGTGCCAGCAGCCAAGAAGGGACTAGCGGGAGAGGGGCAGATACGCAGTATTTT.

The chain employs TRBV10-2 and TRBJ2-3, with D unresolved. The V end was cut by 9 bases, the J end by 0 bases, with 10 bases between. CDR1 is WSHSY and CDR2 is SAAADI in the germline V gene. The CDR3 is 13 amino acids. The CDR3 region is CARMDPSTDTQYF. CDR3 nucleotides: TGCGCCAGGATGGACCCCAGCACAGATACGCAGTATTTT.

On this clone: Other DNA sequences from this sample encode an identical CDR3 as well. The chain recombines TRBV5-1 with TRBJ1-1; no definite D call. V lost 0 bases and J 1 base, leaving 4 bases between the germline ends. The CDR3 spans 13 residues. Germline V gene sequence: CDR1 SGHRS, CDR2 YFSETQ. The chain's CDR3 is CASSLAENTEAFF. The CDR3 DNA is TGCGCCAGCAGCTTGGCGGAGAACACTGAAGCTTTCTTT. Supplemented by reference TRBV5-1 and TRBJ1-1, the full variable domain reads KAGVTQTPRYLIKTRGQQVTLSCSPISGHRSVSWYQQTPGQGLQFLFEYFSETQRNKGNFPGRFSGRQFSNSRSEMNVSTLELGDSALYLCASSLAENTEAFFGQGTRLTVV.

The chain couples TRBV27 to TRBJ1-5; D is possibly TRBD1 (5 bases). CDR3 size: 18 residues. V shed 1 base and J shed 3 bases, with 19 bases lying between them. Germline CDR1 and CDR2: MNHEY and SMNVEV (reference sequence). The CDR3: CASSLWGGMAGHNQPQHF. CDR3 DNA: TGTGCCAGCAGTTTATGGGGGGGGATGGCAGGACACAATCAGCCCCAGCATTTT.

The rearrangement links TRBV5-1 to TRBJ1-5, with D uncertain. The CDR3 totals 15 residues. V shed 7 bases and J shed 0 bases, with 14 bases lying between them. Germline values: CDR1 SGHRS, CDR2 YFSETQ. CDR3 nucleotides: TGCGCCAGCCGGCCGGATGTCACTAGCAATCAGCCCCAGCATTTT. Protein product: CASRPDVTSNQPQHF.

The chain is built from TRBV6-6 and TRBJ1-1; D not certain. Looked up from germline, CDR1 is MNHNY and CDR2 is SVGAGI (reference sequence). The CDR3 loop spans 15 amino acids. Trimming cost V 4 bases and J 4 bases, with 16 bases left between them. CDR3 loop: CASSFIGTVGTEAFF. DNA for the CDR3: TGTGCCAGCAGTTTTATCGGAACCGTTGGCACTGAAGCTTTCTTT.

The chain carries TRBV30 and TRBJ2-7; 12 bases line up with TRBD1. V dropped 2 bases and J dropped 6; count of bases not matched to a gene: 5. Germline CDR1 reads GTSNPN; CDR2 reads SVGIG (reference sequence). The CDR3 is made up of 14 amino acids. Here the CDR3 reads CAWSSRDRGREQYF. CDR3 sequence (DNA): TGTGCCTGGAGTTCCCGGGACAGGGGGCGCGAGCAGTACTTC.

The chain recombines TRBV29-1 with TRBJ2-1, with 8 bases that match TRBD2. The CDR3 has 15 residues. The V segment lost 8 bases and the J segment 4 bases; nucleotides outside the gene matches: 13. Per germline, CDR1 SQVTM and CDR2 ANQGSEA. Written as DNA, the CDR3 is TGCAGCCTTGTAGGGCTAGCGGGTTCTTACAATGAGCAGTTCTTC. Protein sequence: CSLVGLAGSYNEQFF.

The chain couples TRBV7-3 to TRBJ2-1, with 7 bases that match TRBD2. The CDR3 covers 12 residues. Per germline, CDR1 SGHTA and CDR2 FQGTGA. Losses at the gene ends were 4 bases for V and 7 bases for J; bases not matched to a gene: 1. The CDR3 nucleotides read TGTGCCAGCAGCTCACTAGCGAATGAGCAGTTCTTC. This encodes CASSSLANEQFF.

Note on this clone: The same CDR3 can be traced to other DNA sequences in this sample. V and J are TRBV20-1 and TRBJ1-1, with no clear D. CDR1 and CDR2 from the germline V gene are DFQATT and SNEGSKA (reference sequence). V shed 1 base and J shed 4 bases, with 4 bases lying between them. CDR3 length equals 11 residues. CDR3: CSARGGTEAFF. In DNA form, the CDR3 reads TGCAGTGCTAGAGGTGGCACTGAAGCTTTCTTT.

This clone occurred once. V usage is TRBV18 and J usage is TRBJ2-5; D not certain. Per the germline V gene, CDR1 is KGHSH and CDR2 is LQKENI. This CDR3 is built from 16 residues. V shed 3 bases and J shed 5 bases, with 19 bases lying between them. In DNA, the CDR3 is TGTGCCAGCTCACCGAGTCTAGTGACCACCGTGGAGACCCAGTACTTC. This encodes CASSPSLVTTVETQYF.

Concerning this clone itself: The sample contains more than one DNA sequence encoding this CDR3. As DNA, the CDR3 is TGCGCCAGCAGCGAGGGACTAGCGGGAGGCGAGACCCAGTACTTC. Its protein is CASSEGLAGGETQYF. The J gene is TRBJ2-5, the V gene TRBV5-1, with 15 bases fitting TRBD2. There are 15 residues in the CDR3. CDR1 is SGHRS, CDR2 YFSETQ, per germline. Germline trimming cut 4 bases from V and 5 bases from J; bases unmatched to any gene: 3.

The rearrangement joins TRBV5-6 to TRBJ2-5, with 12 bases lining up with TRBD2. The CDR3 has 14 amino acids. Germline CDR1 reads SGHDT; CDR2 reads YYEEEE. V gave up 3 bases and J gave up 4 bases; unmatched junction bases: 1. The CDR3 region has the DNA TGTGCCAGCAGCTGGACTAGCGGGATAGAGACCCAGTACTTC. Translated: CASSWTSGIETQYF.

The V and J genes are TRBV7-2 and TRBJ2-2; D uncertain. This CDR3 is built from 16 residues. Germline V gene lookup returns CDR1 SGHTA and CDR2 FQGNSA. Trimming shortened V by 3 bases and J by 3 bases, and 14 bases separated the two germline ends. In DNA form, the CDR3 reads TGTGCCAGCAGCTTCCAGGCCCACGTAGACACCGGGGAGCTGTTTTTT. It translates to CASSFQAHVDTGELFF.

The chain uses TRBV19 and TRBJ2-3; D might be TRBD1 (5 bases). V was pared by 6 bases and J by 1 base, with 11 bases between. The CDR3 is 14 residues long. CDR1 is LNHDA, CDR2 SQIVND, per germline (reference sequence). The CDR3 sequence: CASRNWGRTDTQYF. As DNA, the CDR3 is TGTGCCAGTAGAAACTGGGGCCGCACAGATACGCAGTATTTT.

V is TRBV28 and J is TRBJ1-4; no clear D gene. Trimming took off 7 bases at V and 8 bases at J, with 5 bases between the two ends. This CDR3 is built from 10 residues. Germline V lookup: CDR1 MDHEN, CDR2 SYDVKM. CDR3 nucleotides: TGTGCCAGCACGGGAGAAAAACTGTTTTTT. It encodes CASTGEKLFF.

As to this clone: Distinct nucleotide sequences in the sample also encode this CDR3. This chain connects TRBV5-4 to TRBJ2-5, with D possibly being TRBD2 (5 bases). The germline CDR1 and CDR2 sequences are SGHNT and YYREEE (reference sequence). V was cut by 1 base and J by 2 bases, with 6 bases left in between. The CDR3 contains 13 residues. CDR3 amino acids: CASSLRGQETQYF. The CDR3 DNA is TGTGCCAGCAGCTTGCGGGGTCAAGAGACCCAGTACTTC.

This chain uses TRBV5-1 with TRBJ2-1; 10 nucleotides agree with TRBD2. Germline V gives CDR1 SGHRS, CDR2 YFSETQ. V lost 4 bases to trimming and J lost 8 bases; unmatched junction nucleotides: 9. The CDR3 contains 15 residues. As DNA, the CDR3 is TGCGCCAGCAGCAAGGGAGCGGGAGGGCCGGATGAGCAGTTCTTC. Its translation: CASSKGAGGPDEQFF.